This TCR beta chain was captured by sequencing in a study of a mutant IDH1 vaccine in newly diagnosed glioma. The overall study: Previous care, which was radiotherapy, temozolomide, or both, most often involved both. Notes on the study in general: Top peripheral T cell clonotype shifts appeared unrelated to pseudoprogression. The study observed vaccine-induced immune responses in more than 80% of patients.

Regarding this clone: The antigen remains unidentified.

Germline-derived CDR1 and CDR2 are WSHSY and SAAADI. The CDR3 sequence is 15 residues long. The V gene lost 0 bases and the J gene lost 7 bases, with 15 bases spanning the gap. Sequenced by immunoSEQ multiplex PCR; TCRdb stores in-frame clones only, minus some. This repertoire shows 15,000 to 20,000 clones, around four fifths found once; its top ten account for about 9%. Time point meaning: baseline, week 1 (first vaccination visit). The treatment: pre-vaccination baseline after standard-of-care therapy. The donors' diagnosis was new WHO grade 3 or 4 astrocytoma that was IDH1-mutant and ATRX-lost. The V call is TRBV10-2, the J call TRBJ2-5, with unresolved D. The receptor was derived from a man aged 35 to 55 with glioma. The specimen comprised PBMCs, sampled from a glioma patient treated with radiotherapy, temozolomide or both. CDR3 protein: CASSESWASRGTQYF. CDR3 sequence (DNA): TGCGCCAGCAGTGAGTCATGGGCATCACGCGGGACCCAGTACTTC.